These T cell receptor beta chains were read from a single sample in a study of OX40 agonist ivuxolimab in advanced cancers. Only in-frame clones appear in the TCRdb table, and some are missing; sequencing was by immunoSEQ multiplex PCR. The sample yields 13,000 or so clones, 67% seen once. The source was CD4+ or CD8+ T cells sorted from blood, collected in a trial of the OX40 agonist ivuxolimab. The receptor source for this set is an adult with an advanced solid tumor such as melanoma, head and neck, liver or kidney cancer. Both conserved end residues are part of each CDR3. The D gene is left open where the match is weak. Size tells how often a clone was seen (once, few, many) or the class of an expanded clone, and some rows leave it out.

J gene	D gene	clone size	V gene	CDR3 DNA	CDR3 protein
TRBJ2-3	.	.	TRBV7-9	TGTGCCAGCAGCCCTAAAGAGGCAGATACGCAGTATTTT	CASSPKEADTQYF
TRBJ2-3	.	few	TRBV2	TGTGCCAGCAGTGAAGCTTCTCTAGGACCGGTTAGGACAGATACGCAGTATTTT	CASSEASLGPVRTDTQYF
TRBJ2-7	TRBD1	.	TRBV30	TGTGCCTGGAGACAGGGGTCCTACGAGCAGTACTTC	CAWRQGSYEQYF
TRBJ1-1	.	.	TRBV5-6	TGTGCCAGCAGAGAGTCGGGCGGATCTGAAGCTTTCTTT	CASRESGGSEAFF
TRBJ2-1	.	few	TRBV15	TGTGCCACCAGCAGATCACGACAGGGAGGGAATGAGCAGTTCTTC	CATSRSRQGGNEQFF
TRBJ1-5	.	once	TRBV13	TGTGCCAGCAGCCGGCGGGGTCTTGATCAGCCCCAGCATTTT	CASSRRGLDQPQHF
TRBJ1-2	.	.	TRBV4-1	TGCGCCAGCAGCGTACACAGGGCAGGCGTTAACTATGGCTACACCTTC	CASSVHRAGVNYGYTF
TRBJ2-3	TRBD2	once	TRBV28	TGTGCCAGCAGGAGCGGGAGGCTGGACACAGATACGCAGTATTTT	CASRSGRLDTDTQYF
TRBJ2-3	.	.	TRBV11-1	TGTGCCAGCAGCTTATGGATCGGCGGGGACACAGATACGCAGTATTTT	CASSLWIGGDTDTQYF
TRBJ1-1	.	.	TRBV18	TGTGCCAGCTCACACCCAGGCGGGACCAACACTGAAGCTTTCTTT	CASSHPGGTNTEAFF